The clone carrying this T cell receptor beta chain was recorded at least ten times. Its specificity is unknown. TCR beta CDR3 sequences were amplified from RNA transcripts. Carried out on the TCR CDR3, a first-round RT-PCR used the HTBI primer set. MiXCR, applied by TCRdb to the multiplex PCR reads, yields one record per CDR3 protein. The sample yields 690,000 or so distinct CDR3 sequences, around 19% seen once. This entry is derived from a study of T cells in Graves' hyperthyroidism and ophthalmopathy. As for the study in general: Pretreatment peripheral blood was obtained at initial diagnosis. Study observations and caveats: Clonotypes that were expanded in thyroid above 0.001 mostly appeared in blood too.

V was cut by 0 bases and J by 1 base, with 6 bases left in between. CDR3 length: 14 residues. Per the germline V gene, CDR1 is SEHNR and CDR2 is FQNEAQ (reference sequence). The hyperthyroidism patients had all been newly diagnosed, and their disease duration was under 2 months. Their ages ranged from 18 to 65 years. This sample holds PBMCs from less than 13 ml fresh peripheral blood. The V call is TRBV7-9, the J call TRBJ2-5; D not certain. The receptor comes from a woman aged 50 to 60 with Graves' hyperthyroidism that later progressed to Graves' ophthalmopathy. The sequenced sample was blood. The CDR3 loop is CASSLAKAQETQYF. As DNA, the CDR3 is TGTGCCAGCAGCTTAGCGAAGGCCCAAGAGACCCAGTACTTC.